The clone carrying this TCR beta chain was counted many times. The data were obtained in a study of molecular identifiers for immune sequencing clone quantification. As for the study in general: Four of five splits of RNA from approximately 22,000 or 94,000 naive CD8 cells were sequenced in replicates.

Naive CD8 libraries used 20,000 to 1,000,000 sorted cells and 10%, 30% or 50% RNA. CD8+CD4-CCR7+CD45RA+ sorting gave the naive CD8 T cells. Making the bulk TCR libraries relied on previously described methods and listed TCR primers. TCRdb redid the calling of the PCR reads with MiXCR, one entry per CDR3 protein. Of about 640,000 distinct CDR3 sequences listed, about 20% are singletons. The clonotype was recovered from a human donor in good health. Some libraries in this study had Jurkat cell RNA spiked in. The specimen sequenced was naive CD8+ T cells from blood, with Jurkat cell RNA spiked in. Regarding subset: FACS-sorted CD8+CD4-CCR7+CD45RA+ naive T cells.

This CDR3 reads CASSLLGRNTEAFF. The CDR3, as DNA: TGCGCCAGCAGCTTGTTGGGCAGGAACACTGAAGCTTTCTTT. The chain recombines TRBV5-1 with TRBJ1-1; D gene uncertain. Germline values: CDR1 SGHRS, CDR2 YFSETQ. Trimming left V 1 base short and J 1 base short, with 8 bases between. The CDR3 spans 14 residues. Drawing the rest from reference TRBV5-1 and TRBJ1-1, the complete variable domain is KAGVTQTPRYLIKTRGQQVTLSCSPISGHRSVSWYQQTPGQGLQFLFEYFSETQRNKGNFPGRFSGRQFSNSRSEMNVSTLELGDSALYLCASSLLGRNTEAFFGQGTRLTVV.